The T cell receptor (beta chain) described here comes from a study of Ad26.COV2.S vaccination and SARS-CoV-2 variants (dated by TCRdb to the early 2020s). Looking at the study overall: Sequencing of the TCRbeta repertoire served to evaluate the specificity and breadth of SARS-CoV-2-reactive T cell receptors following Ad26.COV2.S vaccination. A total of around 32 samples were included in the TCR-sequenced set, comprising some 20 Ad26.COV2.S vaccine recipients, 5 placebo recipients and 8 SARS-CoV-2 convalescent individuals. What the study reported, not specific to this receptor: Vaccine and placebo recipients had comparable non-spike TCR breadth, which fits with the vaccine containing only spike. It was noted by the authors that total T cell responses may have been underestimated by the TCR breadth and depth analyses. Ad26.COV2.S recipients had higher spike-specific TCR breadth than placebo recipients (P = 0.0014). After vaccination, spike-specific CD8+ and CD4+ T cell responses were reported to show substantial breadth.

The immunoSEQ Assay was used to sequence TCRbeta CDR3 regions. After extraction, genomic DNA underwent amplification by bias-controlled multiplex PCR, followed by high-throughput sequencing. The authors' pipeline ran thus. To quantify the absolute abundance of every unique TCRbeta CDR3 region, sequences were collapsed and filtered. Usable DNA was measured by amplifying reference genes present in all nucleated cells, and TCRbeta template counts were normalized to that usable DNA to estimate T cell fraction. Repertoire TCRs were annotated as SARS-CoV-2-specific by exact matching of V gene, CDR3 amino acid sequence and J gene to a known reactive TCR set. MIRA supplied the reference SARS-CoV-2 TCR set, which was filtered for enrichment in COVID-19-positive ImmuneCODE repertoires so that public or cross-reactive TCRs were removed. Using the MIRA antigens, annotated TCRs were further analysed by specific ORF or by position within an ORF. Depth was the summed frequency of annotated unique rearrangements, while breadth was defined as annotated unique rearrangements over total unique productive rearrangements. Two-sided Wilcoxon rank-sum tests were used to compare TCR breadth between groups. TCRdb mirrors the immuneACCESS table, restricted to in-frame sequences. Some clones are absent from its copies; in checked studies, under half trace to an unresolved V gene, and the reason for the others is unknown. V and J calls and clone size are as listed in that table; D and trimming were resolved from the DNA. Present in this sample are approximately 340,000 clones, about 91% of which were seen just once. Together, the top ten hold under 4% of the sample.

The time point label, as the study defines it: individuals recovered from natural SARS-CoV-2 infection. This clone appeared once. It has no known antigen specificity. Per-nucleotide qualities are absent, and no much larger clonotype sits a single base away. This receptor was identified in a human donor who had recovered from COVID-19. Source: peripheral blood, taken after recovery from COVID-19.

At the DNA level, the sequence is TGCGCCAGCAGCCAGGCGGACAGGGGCTATGGCTACACCTTC. It translates to CASSQADRGYGYTF. The V and J genes are TRBV4-1 and TRBJ1-2, and TRBD1 aligns with 9 junction nucleotides. V has 3 bases trimmed and J has 4 bases trimmed; junction bases matching no gene number 3. The CDR3, from cysteine to phenylalanine, totals 14 residues. Only the CDR3 region is kept as DNA, spanning 42 bases read in frame from base 1. CDR1 MGHRA and CDR2 YSYEKL were looked up in the germline V gene.